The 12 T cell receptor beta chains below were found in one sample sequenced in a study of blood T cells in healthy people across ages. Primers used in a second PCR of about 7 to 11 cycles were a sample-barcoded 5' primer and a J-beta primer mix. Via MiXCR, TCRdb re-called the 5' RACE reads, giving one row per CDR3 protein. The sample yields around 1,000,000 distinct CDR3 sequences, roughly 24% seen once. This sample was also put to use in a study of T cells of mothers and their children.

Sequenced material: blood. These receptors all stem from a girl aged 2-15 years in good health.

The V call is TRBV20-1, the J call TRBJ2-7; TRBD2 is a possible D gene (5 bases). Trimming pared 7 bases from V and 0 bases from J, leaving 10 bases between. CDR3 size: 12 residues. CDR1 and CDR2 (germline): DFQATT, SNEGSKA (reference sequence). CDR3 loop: CSVGVSSYEQYF. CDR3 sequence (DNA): TGCAGTGTCGGGGTTAGCTCCTACGAGCAGTACTTC.

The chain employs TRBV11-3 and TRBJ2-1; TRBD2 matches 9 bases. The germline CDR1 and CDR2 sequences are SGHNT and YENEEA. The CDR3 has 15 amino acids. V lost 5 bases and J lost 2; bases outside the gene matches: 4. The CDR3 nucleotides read TGTGCCAGCAGCCCGCGGGAGGGAACCTACAATGAGCAGTTCTTC. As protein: CASSPREGTYNEQFF.

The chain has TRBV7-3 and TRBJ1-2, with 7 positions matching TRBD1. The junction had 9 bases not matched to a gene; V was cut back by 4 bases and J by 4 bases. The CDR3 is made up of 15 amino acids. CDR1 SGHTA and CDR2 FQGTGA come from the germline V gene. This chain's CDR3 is CASSSQGFPPYGYTF. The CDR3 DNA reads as TGTGCCAGCAGCTCACAGGGGTTTCCCCCCTATGGCTACACCTTC.

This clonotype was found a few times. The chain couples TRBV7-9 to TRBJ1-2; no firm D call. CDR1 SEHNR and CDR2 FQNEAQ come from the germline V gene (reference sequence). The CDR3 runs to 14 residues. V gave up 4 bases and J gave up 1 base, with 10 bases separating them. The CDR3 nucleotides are TGTGCCAGCAGCTCGACGGTCTTTAACTATGGCTACACCTTC. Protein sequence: CASSSTVFNYGYTF.

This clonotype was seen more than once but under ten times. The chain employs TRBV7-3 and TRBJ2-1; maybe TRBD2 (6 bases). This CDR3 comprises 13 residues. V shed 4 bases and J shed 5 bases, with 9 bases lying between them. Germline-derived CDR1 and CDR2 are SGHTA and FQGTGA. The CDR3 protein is CASSWDSHNEQFF. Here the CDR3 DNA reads TGTGCCAGCAGCTGGGACTCGCACAATGAGCAGTTCTTC.

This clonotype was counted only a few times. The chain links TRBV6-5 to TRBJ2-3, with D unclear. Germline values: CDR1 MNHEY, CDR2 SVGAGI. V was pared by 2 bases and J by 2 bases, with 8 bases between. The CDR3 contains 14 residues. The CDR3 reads CASSYVQSTDTQYF. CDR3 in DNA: TGTGCCAGCAGTTACGTTCAGTCCACAGATACGCAGTATTTT.

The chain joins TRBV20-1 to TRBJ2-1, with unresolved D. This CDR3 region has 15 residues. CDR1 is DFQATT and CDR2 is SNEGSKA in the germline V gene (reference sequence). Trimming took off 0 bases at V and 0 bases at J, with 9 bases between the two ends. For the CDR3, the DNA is TGCAGTGCTAGAGACGTATGGAGCTCCTACAATGAGCAGTTCTTC. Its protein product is CSARDVWSSYNEQFF.

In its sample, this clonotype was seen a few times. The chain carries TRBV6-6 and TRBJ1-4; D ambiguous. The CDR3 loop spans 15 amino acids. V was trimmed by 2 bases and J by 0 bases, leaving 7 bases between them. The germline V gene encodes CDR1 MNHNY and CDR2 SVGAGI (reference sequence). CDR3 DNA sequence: TGTGCCAGCAGTTACGCCGGTGCAACTAATGAAAAACTGTTTTTT. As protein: CASSYAGATNEKLFF.

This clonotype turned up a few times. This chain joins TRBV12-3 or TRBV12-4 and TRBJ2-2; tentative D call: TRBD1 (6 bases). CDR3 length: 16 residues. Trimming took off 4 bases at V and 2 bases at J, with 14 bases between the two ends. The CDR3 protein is CASSYQDSLNTGELFF. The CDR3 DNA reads TGTGCCAGCAGTTATCAGGACAGCCTCAACACCGGGGAGCTGTTTTTT.

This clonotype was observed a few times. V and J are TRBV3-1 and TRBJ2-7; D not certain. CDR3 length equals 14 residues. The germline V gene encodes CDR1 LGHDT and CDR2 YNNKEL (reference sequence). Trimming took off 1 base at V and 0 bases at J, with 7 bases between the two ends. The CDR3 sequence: CASSQASISYEQYF. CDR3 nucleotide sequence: TGTGCCAGCAGCCAAGCAAGCATCTCCTACGAGCAGTACTTC.

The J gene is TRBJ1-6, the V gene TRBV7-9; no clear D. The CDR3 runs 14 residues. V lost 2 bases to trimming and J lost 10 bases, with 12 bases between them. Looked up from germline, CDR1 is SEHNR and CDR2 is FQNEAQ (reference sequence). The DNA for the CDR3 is TGTGCCAGCAGCTTACAGGCCTTGGGGTCACCCCTCCACTTT. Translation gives CASSLQALGSPLHF.

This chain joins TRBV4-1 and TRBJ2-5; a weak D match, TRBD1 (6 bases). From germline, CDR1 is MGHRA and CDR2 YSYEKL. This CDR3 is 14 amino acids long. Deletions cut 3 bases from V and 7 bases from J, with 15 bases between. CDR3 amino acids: CASSHWTASWTQYF. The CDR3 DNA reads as TGCGCCAGCAGCCATTGGACAGCCTCATGGACCCAGTACTTC.